The present T cell receptor (beta chain) was sequenced within a study of regulatory T cells in long-lasting Graves disease. The time point: newly diagnosed GD, antithyroid drugs for less than 3 months. RNA extracted from PBMCs served as the sequencing template. In this cohort, patients came from an endocrinology department located in Xi'an, China. Germline values: CDR1 MDHEN, CDR2 SYDVKM. J was trimmed by 6 bases and V by 4 bases; bases with no gene match: 6. The CDR3 consists of 15 residues. CDR3 regions were amplified by Arm-PCR using iRepertoire HTBI primers to build TCR beta libraries. One entry per CDR3 protein results from TCRdb running MiXCR on the multiplex PCR reads. The sample holds more than 400,000 distinct CDR3 sequences; roughly 17% are singletons and the top ten take roughly an eighth. The data also belong to a second study, concerning T cells in Graves' hyperthyroidism and ophthalmopathy. As that report states: Exclusion of patients followed from uncontrolled infection, other autoimmune disease, pregnancy or lactation.

The starting material was peripheral blood mononuclear cells (PBMCs), obtained at new diagnosis, from a patient treated with antithyroid drugs. The source of this sequence is a middle-aged man with Graves disease. The rearrangement joins TRBV28 to TRBJ2-4, with 10 nucleotides matching TRBD1. This CDR3 reads CASSWDRGGRNIQYF. CDR3 nucleotide sequence: TGTGCCAGCAGTTGGGACAGGGGAGGAAGAAACATTCAGTACTTC.